What follows is one T cell receptor (beta chain) and its context. Its antigen is unidentified. The data are from a study of T-cell reconstitution after alpha-beta-depleted transplantation in children. Regarding the study as a whole: The study reportedly traced alpha-beta T cells about two months after transplant to several hundred expanded graft clones.

The germline V gene has CDR1 MDHEN and CDR2 SYDVKM. The CDR3 is 15 residues long. The V gene lost 6 bases and the J gene lost 3 bases, with 14 bases spanning the gap. During its preparation, the TCRbeta library received unique molecular identifiers. A single record per CDR3 protein comes from TCRdb applying MiXCR to the PCR reads. In the table there are 440,000 or so distinct CDR3 sequences, 43% of which are singletons. The receptor comes from a girl between 2 and 10 years old with aplastic anemia, due to receive a stem cell transplant. The chain recombines TRBV28 with TRBJ2-2; possible D gene TRBD2, 5 bases. This sample comprised PBMCs, obtained before TCRalphabeta/CD19-depleted stem cell transplant. Here the CDR3 reads CASRGGPLHTGELFF. CDR3 DNA: TGTGCCAGCAGGGGCGGGCCATTACACACCGGGGAGCTGTTTTTT.